Sequencing of this TCR beta chain was carried out in a study of blood T cell repertoires in COVID-19. Assay: immunoSEQ multiplex PCR; the TCRdb copy retains only in-frame clones and omits some. The data show some 60,000 clones, about 80% seen once. The CDR3 has 16 amino acids. Germline loops: CDR1 SGHVS, CDR2 FNYEAQ. Trimming stripped 5 bases from V and 10 bases from J, with 21 bases between. Sequenced material: peripheral blood. This TCR came from a man aged 25 to 40 with COVID-19, enrolled during active disease. V gene TRBV7-6 combines with J gene TRBJ1-6; D is possibly TRBD1 (5 bases). CDR3 loop: CASSLTGAGRLSPLHF. CDR3 in DNA: TGTGCCAGCAGCCTAACAGGCGCCGGGAGGTTGTCACCCCTCCACTTT. Together with reference TRBV7-6 and TRBJ1-6, the CDR3 gives the full variable domain: GAGVSQSPRYKVTKRGQDVALRCDPISGHVSLYWYRQALGQGPEFLTYFNYEAQQDKSGLPNDRFSAERPEGSISTLTIQRTEQRDSAMYRCASSLTGAGRLSPLHFGNGTRLTVT.